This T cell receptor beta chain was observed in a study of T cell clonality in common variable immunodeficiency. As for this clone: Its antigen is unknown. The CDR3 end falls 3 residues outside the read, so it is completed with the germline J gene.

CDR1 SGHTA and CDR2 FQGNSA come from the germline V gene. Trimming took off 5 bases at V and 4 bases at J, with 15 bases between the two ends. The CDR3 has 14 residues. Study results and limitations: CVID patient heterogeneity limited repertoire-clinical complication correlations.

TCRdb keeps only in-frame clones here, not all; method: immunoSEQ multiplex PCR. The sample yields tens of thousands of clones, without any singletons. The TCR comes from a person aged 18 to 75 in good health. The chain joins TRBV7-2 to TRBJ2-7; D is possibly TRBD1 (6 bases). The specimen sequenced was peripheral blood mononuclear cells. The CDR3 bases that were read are TGTGCCAGCAGCGTAATACCAGGGGATTACGAG. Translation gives CASSVIPGDYE. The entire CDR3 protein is CASSVIPGDYEQYF.